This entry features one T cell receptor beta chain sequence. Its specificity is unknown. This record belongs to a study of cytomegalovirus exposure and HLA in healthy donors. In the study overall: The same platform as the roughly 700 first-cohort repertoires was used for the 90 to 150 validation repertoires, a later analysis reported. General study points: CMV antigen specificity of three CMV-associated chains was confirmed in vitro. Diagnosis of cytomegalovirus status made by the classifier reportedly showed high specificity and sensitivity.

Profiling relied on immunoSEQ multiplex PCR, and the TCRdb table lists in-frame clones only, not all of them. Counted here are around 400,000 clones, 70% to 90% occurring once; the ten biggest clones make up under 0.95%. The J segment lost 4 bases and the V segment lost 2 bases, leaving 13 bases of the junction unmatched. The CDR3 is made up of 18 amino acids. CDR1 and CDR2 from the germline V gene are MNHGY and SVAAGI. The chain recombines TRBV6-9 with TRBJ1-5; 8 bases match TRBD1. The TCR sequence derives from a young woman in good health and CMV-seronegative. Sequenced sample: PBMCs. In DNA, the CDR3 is TGTGCCAGCAGTTATCCCCGACCCCGGACAGGGAGAAATCAGCCCCAGCATTTT. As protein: CASSYPRPRTGRNQPQHF.